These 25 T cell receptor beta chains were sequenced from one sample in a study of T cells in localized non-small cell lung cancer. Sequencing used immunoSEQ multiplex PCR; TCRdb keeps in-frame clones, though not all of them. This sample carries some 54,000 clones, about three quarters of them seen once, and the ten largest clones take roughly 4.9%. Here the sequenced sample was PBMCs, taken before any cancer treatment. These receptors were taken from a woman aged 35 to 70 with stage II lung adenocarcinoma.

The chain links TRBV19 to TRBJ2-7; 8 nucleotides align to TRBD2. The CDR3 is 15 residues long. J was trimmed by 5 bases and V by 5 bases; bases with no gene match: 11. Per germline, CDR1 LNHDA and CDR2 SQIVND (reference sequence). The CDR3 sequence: CASSSLSGDRHEQYF. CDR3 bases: TGTGCCAGTAGTTCCCTTAGCGGGGACCGTCACGAGCAGTACTTC.

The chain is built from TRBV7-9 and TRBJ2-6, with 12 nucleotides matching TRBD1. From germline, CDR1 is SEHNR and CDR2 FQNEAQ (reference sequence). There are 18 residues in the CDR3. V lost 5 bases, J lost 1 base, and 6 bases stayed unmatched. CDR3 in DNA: TGTGCCAGCAGCCTAGGGACAGGGGGCTTTTCTGGGGCCAACGTCCTGACTTTC. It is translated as CASSLGTGGFSGANVLTF.

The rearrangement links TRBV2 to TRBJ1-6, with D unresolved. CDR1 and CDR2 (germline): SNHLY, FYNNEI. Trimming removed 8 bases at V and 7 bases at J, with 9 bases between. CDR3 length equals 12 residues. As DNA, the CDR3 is TGTGCCAGCCGGGCCGACAATTCACCCCTCCACTTT. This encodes CASRADNSPLHF.

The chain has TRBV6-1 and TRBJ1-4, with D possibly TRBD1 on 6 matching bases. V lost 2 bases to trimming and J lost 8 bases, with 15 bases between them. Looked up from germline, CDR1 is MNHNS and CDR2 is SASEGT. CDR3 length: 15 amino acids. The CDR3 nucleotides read TGTGCCAGCAGTGAAACGACAGGAGGTTGGGAAAAACTGTTTTTT. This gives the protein CASSETTGGWEKLFF.

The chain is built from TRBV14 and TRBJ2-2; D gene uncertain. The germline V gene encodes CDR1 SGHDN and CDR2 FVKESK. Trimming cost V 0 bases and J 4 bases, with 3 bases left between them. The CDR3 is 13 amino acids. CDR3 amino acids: CASSQDLTGELFF. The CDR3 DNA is TGTGCCAGCAGCCAAGATCTCACCGGGGAGCTGTTTTTT. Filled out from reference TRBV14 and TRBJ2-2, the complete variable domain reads EAGVTQFPSHSVIEKGQTVTLRCDPISGHDNLYWYRRVMGKEIKFLLHFVKESKQDESGMPNNRFLAERTGGTYSTLKVQPAELEDSGVYFCASSQDLTGELFFGEGSRLTVL.

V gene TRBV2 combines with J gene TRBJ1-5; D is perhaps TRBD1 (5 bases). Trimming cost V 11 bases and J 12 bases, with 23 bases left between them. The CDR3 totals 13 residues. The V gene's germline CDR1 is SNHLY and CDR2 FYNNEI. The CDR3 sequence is CALRREQGADQHF. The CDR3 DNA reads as TGTGCCCTCCGAAGGGAGCAGGGAGCGGACCAGCATTTT. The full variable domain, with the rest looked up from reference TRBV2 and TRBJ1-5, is EPEVTQTPSHQVTQMGQEVILRCVPISNHLYFYWYRQILGQKVEFLVSFYNNEISEKSEIFDDQFSVERPDGSNFTLKIRSTKLEDSAMYFCALRREQGADQHFGDGTRLSIL.

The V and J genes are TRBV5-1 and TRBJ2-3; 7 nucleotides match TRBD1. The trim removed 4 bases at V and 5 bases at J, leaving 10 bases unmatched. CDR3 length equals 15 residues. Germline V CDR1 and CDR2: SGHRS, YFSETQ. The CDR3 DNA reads TGCGCCAGCAGCCCCCCGAGACAGGGTAAAGATACGCAGTATTTT. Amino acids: CASSPPRQGKDTQYF.

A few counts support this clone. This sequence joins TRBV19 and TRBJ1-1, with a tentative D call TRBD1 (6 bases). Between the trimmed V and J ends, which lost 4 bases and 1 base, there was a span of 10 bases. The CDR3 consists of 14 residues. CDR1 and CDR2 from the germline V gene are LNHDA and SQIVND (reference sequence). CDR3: CASSKGQQNTEAFF. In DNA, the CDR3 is TGTGCCAGTAGTAAAGGACAGCAGAACACTGAAGCTTTCTTT. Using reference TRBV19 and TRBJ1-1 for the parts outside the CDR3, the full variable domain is DGGITQSPKYLFRKEGQNVTLSCEQNLNHDAMYWYRQDPGQGLRLIYYSQIVNDFQKGDIAEGYSVSREKKESFPLTVTSAQKNPTAFYLCASSKGQQNTEAFFGQGTRLTVV.

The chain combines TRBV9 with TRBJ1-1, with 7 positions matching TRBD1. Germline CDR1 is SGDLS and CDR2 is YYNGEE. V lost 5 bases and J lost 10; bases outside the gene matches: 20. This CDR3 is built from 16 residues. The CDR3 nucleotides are TGTGCCAGCAGTGATACTGGTGTGACAGGCCAGGGGGGAGCTTTCTTT. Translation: CASSDTGVTGQGGAFF.

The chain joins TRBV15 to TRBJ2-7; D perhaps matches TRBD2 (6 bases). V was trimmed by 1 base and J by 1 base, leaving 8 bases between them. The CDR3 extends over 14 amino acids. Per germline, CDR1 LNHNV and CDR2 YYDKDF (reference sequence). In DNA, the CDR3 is TGTGCCACCAGCAGAGGCGGGGATTCCTACGAGCAGTACTTC. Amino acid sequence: CATSRGGDSYEQYF.

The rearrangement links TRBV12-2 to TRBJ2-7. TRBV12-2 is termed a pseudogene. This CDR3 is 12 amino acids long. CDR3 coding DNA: TGTGCAAGTCGCTTCCGGGCGTCTGAGCAGTACTTC. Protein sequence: CASRFRASEQYF.

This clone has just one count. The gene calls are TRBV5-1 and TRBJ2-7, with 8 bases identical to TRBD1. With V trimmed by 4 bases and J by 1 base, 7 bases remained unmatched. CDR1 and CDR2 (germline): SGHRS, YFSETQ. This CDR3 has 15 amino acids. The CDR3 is CASSTQTGESYEQYF. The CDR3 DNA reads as TGCGCCAGCAGCACCCAGACAGGGGAGTCCTACGAGCAGTACTTC.

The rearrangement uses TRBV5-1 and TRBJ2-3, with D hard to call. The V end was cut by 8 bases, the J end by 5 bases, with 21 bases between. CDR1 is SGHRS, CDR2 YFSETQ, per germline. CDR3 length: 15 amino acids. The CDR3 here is CASSLPGSYRDTQYF. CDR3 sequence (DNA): TGCGCCAGTAGCCTGCCGGGTTCCTACCGAGATACGCAGTATTTT.

This CDR3 is CSVGNSGGAGNEQFF. CDR3 coding DNA: TGCAGCGTTGGTAATAGCGGGGGGGCCGGTAATGAGCAGTTCTTC. The rearrangement joins TRBV29-1 to TRBJ2-1; 11 nucleotides match TRBD2. J lost 7 bases, V lost 4 bases, and 9 bases had no gene match. Germline V lookup: CDR1 SQVTM, CDR2 ANQGSEA. This CDR3 contains 15 residues.

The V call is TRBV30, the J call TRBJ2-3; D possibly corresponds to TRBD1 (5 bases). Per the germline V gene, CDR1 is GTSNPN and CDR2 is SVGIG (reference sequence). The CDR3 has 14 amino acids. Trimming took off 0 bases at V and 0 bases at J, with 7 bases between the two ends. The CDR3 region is CAWSVGASTDTQYF. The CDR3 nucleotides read TGTGCCTGGAGTGTTGGGGCTAGCACAGATACGCAGTATTTT.

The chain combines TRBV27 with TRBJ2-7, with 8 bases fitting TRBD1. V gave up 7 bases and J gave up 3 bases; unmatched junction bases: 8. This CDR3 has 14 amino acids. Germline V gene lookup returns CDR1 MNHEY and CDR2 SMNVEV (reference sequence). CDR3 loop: CASKKDRGLYEQYF. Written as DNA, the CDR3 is TGTGCCAGCAAAAAAGACAGGGGTCTCTACGAGCAGTACTTC.

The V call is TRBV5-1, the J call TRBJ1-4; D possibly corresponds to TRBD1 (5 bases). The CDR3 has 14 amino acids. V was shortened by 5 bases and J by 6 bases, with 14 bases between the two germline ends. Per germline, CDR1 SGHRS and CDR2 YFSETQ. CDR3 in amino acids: CASSSGSGHEKLFF. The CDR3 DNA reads TGCGCCAGCAGTTCAGGGAGTGGGCATGAAAAACTGTTTTTT.

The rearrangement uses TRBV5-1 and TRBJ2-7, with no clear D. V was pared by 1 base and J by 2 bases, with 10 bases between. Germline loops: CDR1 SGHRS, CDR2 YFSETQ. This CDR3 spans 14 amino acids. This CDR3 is CASSLKNGPYEQYF. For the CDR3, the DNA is TGCGCCAGCAGCTTGAAAAACGGACCCTACGAGCAGTACTTC.

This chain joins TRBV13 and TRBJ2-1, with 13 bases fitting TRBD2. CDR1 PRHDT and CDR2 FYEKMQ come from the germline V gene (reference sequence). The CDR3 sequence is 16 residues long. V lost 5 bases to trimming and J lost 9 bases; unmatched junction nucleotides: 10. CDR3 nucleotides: TGTGCCAGCAGCCCCCGCCCGACTAGCGGGGGGACTGAGCAGTTCTTC. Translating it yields CASSPRPTSGGTEQFF.

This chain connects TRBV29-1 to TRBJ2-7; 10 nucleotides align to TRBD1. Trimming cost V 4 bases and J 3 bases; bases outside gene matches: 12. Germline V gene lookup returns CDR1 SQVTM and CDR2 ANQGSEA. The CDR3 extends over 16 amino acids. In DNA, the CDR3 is TGCAGCGTTGCTAATTTCCGGGACAGGGGATACTACGAGCAGTACTTC. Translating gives CSVANFRDRGYYEQYF.

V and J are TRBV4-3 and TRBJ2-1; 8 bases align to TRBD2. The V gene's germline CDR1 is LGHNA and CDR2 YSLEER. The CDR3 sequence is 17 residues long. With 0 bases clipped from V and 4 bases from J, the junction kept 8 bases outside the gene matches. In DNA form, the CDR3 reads TGCGCCAGCAGCCAAGATAATCGAGCGGGGGAATACAATGAGCAGTTCTTC. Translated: CASSQDNRAGEYNEQFF.

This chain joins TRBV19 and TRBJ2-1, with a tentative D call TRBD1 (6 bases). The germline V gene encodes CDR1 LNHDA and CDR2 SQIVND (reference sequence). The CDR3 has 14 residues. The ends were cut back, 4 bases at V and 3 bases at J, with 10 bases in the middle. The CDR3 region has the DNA TGTGCCAGTAGTACAGGGGCTCTCTACAATGAGCAGTTCTTC. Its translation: CASSTGALYNEQFF.

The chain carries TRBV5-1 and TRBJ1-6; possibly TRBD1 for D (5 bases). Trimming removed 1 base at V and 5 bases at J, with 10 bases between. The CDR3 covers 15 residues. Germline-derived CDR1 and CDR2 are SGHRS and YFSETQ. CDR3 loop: CASSLYRSDNSPLHF. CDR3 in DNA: TGCGCCAGCAGCTTGTACAGGAGCGATAATTCACCCCTCCACTTT.

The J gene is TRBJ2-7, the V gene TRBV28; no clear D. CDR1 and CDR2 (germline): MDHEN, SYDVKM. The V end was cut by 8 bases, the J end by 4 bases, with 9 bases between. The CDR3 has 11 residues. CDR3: CASSDWYEQYF. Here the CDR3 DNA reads TGTGCCAGCTCCGACTGGTACGAGCAGTACTTC.

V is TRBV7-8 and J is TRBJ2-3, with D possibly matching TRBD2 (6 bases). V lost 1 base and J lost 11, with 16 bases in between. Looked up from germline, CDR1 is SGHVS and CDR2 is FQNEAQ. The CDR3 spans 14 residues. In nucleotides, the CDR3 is TGTGCCAGCAGCTTAGGAGGCGGGACTGGAGAGCAGTATTTT. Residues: CASSLGGGTGEQYF.